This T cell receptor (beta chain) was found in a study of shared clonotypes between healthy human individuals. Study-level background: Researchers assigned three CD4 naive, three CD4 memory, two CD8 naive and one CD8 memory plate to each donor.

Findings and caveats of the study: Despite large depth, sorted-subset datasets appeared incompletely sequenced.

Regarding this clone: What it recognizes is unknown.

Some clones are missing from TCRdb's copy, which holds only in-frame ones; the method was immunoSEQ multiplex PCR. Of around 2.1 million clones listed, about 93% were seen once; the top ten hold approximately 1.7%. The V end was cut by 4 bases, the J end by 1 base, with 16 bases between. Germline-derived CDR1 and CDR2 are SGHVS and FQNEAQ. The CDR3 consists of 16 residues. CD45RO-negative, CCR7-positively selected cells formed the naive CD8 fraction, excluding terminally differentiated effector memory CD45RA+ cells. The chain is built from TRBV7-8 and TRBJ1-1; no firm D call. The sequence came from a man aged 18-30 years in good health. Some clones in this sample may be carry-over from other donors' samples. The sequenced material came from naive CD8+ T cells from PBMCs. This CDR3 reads CASSSLALVGNTEAFF. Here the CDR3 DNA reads TGTGCCAGCAGCTCGCTCGCGTTGGTGGGGAACACTGAAGCTTTCTTT.